The clone carrying this T cell receptor beta chain was counted between two and nine times. This sample is drawn from a study of T cells after yellow fever vaccination. This CDR3 spans 15 amino acids. Germline V lookup: CDR1 LGHNT, CDR2 FRNRAP. V shed 0 bases and J shed 4 bases, with 12 bases lying between them. TCRdb called the 5' RACE reads again in MiXCR, with one record for every CDR3 protein. Among just under 600,000 distinct CDR3 sequences, 13% were seen once, and the ten largest hold about 14%. This clonotype was obtained from a man aged 30-40 years who received the YFV17D yellow fever vaccine. This sequence joins TRBV12-5 and TRBJ1-2; weak D call: TRBD1 (6 bases). The material sequenced was PBMCs, taken on the day of the yellow fever booster vaccination. The CDR3 loop is CASGLVPPDSYGYTF. In nucleotides, the CDR3 is TGTGCTAGTGGTTTGGTACCCCCGGACAGCTATGGCTACACCTTC.